These 27 T cell receptor beta chains share one sample of origin, sequenced in a study of blood T cells in healthy people across ages. A second PCR, run for about 6 to 11 cycles, used a sample-barcoded 5' primer plus a J-beta primer mix. MiXCR was run by TCRdb on the 5' RACE reads, yielding one entry per CDR3 protein. The sample includes more than 650,000 distinct CDR3 sequences, 53% of them seen just once. Input material: blood. Every receptor here comes from a man at least 80 years old in good health.

This clonotype was seen more than once but under ten times. This chain joins TRBV20-1 and TRBJ1-4; 11 bases match TRBD1. V lost 6 bases and J lost 5; bases outside the gene matches: 5. Germline V gene sequence: CDR1 DFQATT, CDR2 SNEGSKA (reference sequence). The CDR3 is 14 amino acids. The CDR3 sequence: CSAAGQGANEKLFF. Here the CDR3 DNA reads TGCAGTGCGGCTGGACAGGGGGCAAATGAAAAACTGTTTTTT.

The V gene is TRBV6-1, the J gene TRBJ2-7; TRBD1 or TRBD2 may be the D gene (6 bases each). The CDR3 spans 13 residues. Trimming stripped 9 bases from V and 4 bases from J, with 16 bases between. The germline V gene has CDR1 MNHNS and CDR2 SASEGT. CDR3 protein: CASYGGPLYEQYF. CDR3 sequence (DNA): TGTGCCAGTTACGGGGGCCCCCTTTACGAGCAGTACTTC.

This clonotype showed up just a few times. This chain connects TRBV7-2 to TRBJ2-5; TRBD2 is a possible D gene (6 bases). From germline, CDR1 is SGHTA and CDR2 FQGNSA. The CDR3 runs 16 residues. The V gene lost 5 bases and the J gene lost 4 bases, with 20 bases spanning the gap. Here the CDR3 reads CASSLSPGLGGETQYF. The CDR3 DNA is TGTGCCAGCAGCCTGTCGCCGGGACTGGGCGGAGAGACCCAGTACTTC.

The chain combines TRBV9 with TRBJ2-4; TRBD2 might be the D (5 bases). Matching the DNA end better, TRBJ2-7 makes the J call doubtful. Looked up from germline, CDR1 is SGDLS and CDR2 is YYNGEE. The CDR3 has 15 residues. The CDR3 coding sequence is TGTGCCAGCAGCGTAGGAAGCGGAGGCCTCTACGAGCAGTACTTC. This gives the protein CASSVGSGGLYEQYF.

In the case of this clonotype: Germline is not matched at one junction end, which may reflect a read error. The CDR3 sequence is CASSPIGQGMNTEAFF. CDR3 DNA sequence: TGTGCCAGCTCACCTATCGGACAGGGTATGAACACCGAAGCTTTCTTT. The chain joins TRBV18 to TRBJ1-1; 8 bases agree with TRBD1. In germline, CDR1 is KGHSH, CDR2 LQKENI. The CDR3 is made up of 16 amino acids.

The genes are TRBV29-1 and TRBJ1-1, with 8 bases that match TRBD1. The junction had 4 bases not matched to a gene; V was cut back by 6 bases and J by 1 base. This CDR3 region has 13 residues. CDR1 is SQVTM and CDR2 is ANQGSEA in the germline V gene. The CDR3: CSVMTGANTEAFF. The CDR3 nucleotides are TGCAGCGTAATGACAGGGGCGAACACTGAAGCTTTCTTT.

The V gene is TRBV7-9, the J gene TRBJ1-2; 7 positions match TRBD1. The CDR3 runs to 16 residues. Germline loops: CDR1 SEHNR, CDR2 FQNEAQ (reference sequence). V lost 5 bases, J lost 1 base, and 10 bases stayed unmatched. The CDR3 nucleotides read TGTGCCAGCAGCCCAGTCGGACAGGCGATTAACTATGGCTACACCTTC. It encodes CASSPVGQAINYGYTF.

The gene calls are TRBV11-1 and TRBJ2-2; no clear D. Germline V CDR1 and CDR2: SGHAT, FQDESV (reference sequence). The length of the CDR3 is 16 residues. Trimming removed 5 bases at V and 4 bases at J, with 17 bases between. CDR3 DNA sequence: TGTGCCAGCAGCCCCCCAGGCGGCCCGCTCACCGGGGAGCTGTTTTTT. It is translated as CASSPPGGPLTGELFF.

J is TRBJ2-1 and V is TRBV14; no clear D. There are 14 residues in the CDR3. Germline CDR1 and CDR2: SGHDN and FVKESK. With 0 bases removed from V and 7 bases from J, the gap between germline ends came to 10 bases. The CDR3 nucleotides are TGTGCCAGCAGCCAAGATCTAATGTGGAATGAGCAGTTCTTC. Protein: CASSQDLMWNEQFF.

The chain uses TRBV18 and TRBJ2-5, with a possible D match to TRBD2 (6 bases). V shed 3 bases and J shed 4 bases, with 15 bases lying between them. Germline CDR1 is KGHSH and CDR2 is LQKENI. CDR3 length: 15 amino acids. The CDR3 DNA follows: TGTGCCAGCTCACCGGGGCAGGGAGGTGGAGAGACCCAGTACTTC. This gives the protein CASSPGQGGGETQYF.

The V call is TRBV28, the J call TRBJ2-5; D may be TRBD2 (5 bases). Germline V gene sequence: CDR1 MDHEN, CDR2 SYDVKM. The CDR3 is 12 amino acids. The germline V and J ends were trimmed by 7 bases and 11 bases, with 17 bases remaining between them. CDR3 sequence: CASKLPLREQYF. The CDR3 nucleotides are TGTGCCAGCAAGTTACCGCTGAGGGAGCAGTACTTC.

This clonotype has just a few counts. The rearrangement uses TRBV7-9 and TRBJ1-4; tentatively, D is TRBD1 (5 bases). The CDR3 is made up of 16 amino acids. V dropped 5 bases and J dropped 11 bases, with 24 bases sitting between them. The germline CDR1 and CDR2 sequences are SEHNR and FQNEAQ (reference sequence). CDR3 region: CASSTLSGRQSEKLFF. In nucleotides, the CDR3 is TGTGCCAGCAGCACCCTTTCGGGCCGACAGTCAGAGAAACTGTTTTTT.

The chain employs TRBV7-2 and TRBJ2-1; D gene uncertain. The CDR3 covers 13 residues. Germline V gene data show CDR1 as SGHTA and CDR2 as FQGNSA. V was pared by 4 bases and J by 13 bases, with 17 bases between. CDR3 amino acids: CASSSWAVETQFF. CDR3 nucleotide sequence: TGTGCCAGCAGCTCGTGGGCGGTAGAGACCCAGTTCTTC.

CDR3 region: CASSPLRYQETQYF. The CDR3 DNA reads TGTGCCAGCAGCCCACTGCGATACCAAGAGACCCAGTACTTC. This sequence joins TRBV7-2 and TRBJ2-5; D not certain. Trimming removed 5 bases from V and 0 bases from J, with 10 bases in between. The CDR3 sequence is 14 residues long. Germline CDR1 and CDR2: SGHTA and FQGNSA.

This chain joins TRBV12-3 or TRBV12-4 and TRBJ2-3, with D unresolved. Trimming cost V 6 bases and J 4 bases, with 11 bases left between them. CDR3 length equals 13 residues. In DNA form, the CDR3 reads TGTGCCAGCAGCACCCTACGTGCAGATACGCAGTATTTT. Translation: CASSTLRADTQYF.

This clonotype was found once. The chain couples TRBV7-9 to TRBJ2-1, with 13 bases matching TRBD2. The length of the CDR3 is 17 residues. From germline, CDR1 is SEHNR and CDR2 FQNEAQ (reference sequence). Trimming cost V 5 bases and J 3 bases; bases outside gene matches: 7. DNA for the CDR3: TGTGCCAGCAGCCCCAGGGGGACTAGCGGGAACTACAATGAGCAGTTCTTC. Its protein is CASSPRGTSGNYNEQFF.

This clonotype is a singleton in its sample. The V call is TRBV7-6, the J call TRBJ2-7; D gene uncertain. The length of the CDR3 is 14 residues. Trimming cost V 1 base and J 7 bases, with 14 bases left between them. CDR1 SGHVS and CDR2 FNYEAQ come from the germline V gene. This CDR3 is CASSLVPTNNEQYF. CDR3 sequence (DNA): TGTGCCAGCAGCTTAGTTCCTACTAATAATGAGCAGTACTTC.

This clonotype has a handful of counts. The genes are TRBV7-3 and TRBJ2-7; 8 bases map to TRBD1. The V and J ends lost 3 bases and 4 bases, in that order; junction bases with no gene match: 14. Germline CDR1 is SGHTA and CDR2 is FQGTGA. This CDR3 spans 17 amino acids. CDR3 amino acids: CASSFRSLTGGEYEQYF. The CDR3 DNA reads as TGTGCCAGCAGCTTTCGGTCCCTAACAGGGGGAGAGTACGAGCAGTACTTC.

This chain links TRBV30 with TRBJ2-4; 9 positions match TRBD2. The CDR3 has 17 residues. Trimming cost V 2 bases and J 0 bases; bases outside gene matches: 8. Germline CDR1 is GTSNPN and CDR2 is SVGIG (reference sequence). The CDR3: CAWSPDGLAIAKNIQYF. Here the CDR3 DNA reads TGTGCCTGGAGTCCGGACGGACTAGCGATAGCCAAAAACATTCAGTACTTC.

This clonotype was seen a handful of times. V and J are TRBV6-1 and TRBJ2-1; either TRBD1 or TRBD2 may supply D (6 bases each). The CDR3 contains 13 residues. Deletions cut 7 bases from V and 5 bases from J, with 12 bases between. Germline assignment: CDR1 MNHNS and CDR2 SASEGT. Written as DNA, the CDR3 is TGTGCCAGCACCGGAGGGACACACAATGAGCAGTTCTTC. This codes for CASTGGTHNEQFF.

The chain employs TRBV13 and TRBJ2-7; no clear D gene. Germline CDR1 is PRHDT and CDR2 is FYEKMQ (reference sequence). Trimming removed 5 bases from V and 3 bases from J, with 14 bases in between. CDR3 length: 14 amino acids. CDR3 protein: CASSPPAPGYEQYF. Written as DNA, the CDR3 is TGTGCCAGCAGCCCCCCCGCGCCGGGCTACGAGCAGTACTTC. Full variable domain (missing parts from reference TRBV13 and TRBJ2-7): AAGVIQSPRHLIKEKRETATLKCYPIPRHDTVYWYQQGPGQDPQFLISFYEKMQSDKGSIPDRFSAQQFSDYHSELNMSSLELGDSALYFCASSPPAPGYEQYFGPGTRLTVT.

This chain joins TRBV29-1 and TRBJ2-7; unclear D gene. V lost 0 bases to trimming and J lost 0 bases, with 6 bases between them. CDR1 and CDR2 from the germline V gene are SQVTM and ANQGSEA. CDR3 length equals 13 residues. This CDR3 reads CSVEDSSSYEQYF. The CDR3 DNA sequence: TGCAGCGTTGAAGATAGCAGCTCCTACGAGCAGTACTTC.

The chain employs TRBV29-1 and TRBJ2-2; 9 bases map to TRBD1. The germline V gene has CDR1 SQVTM and CDR2 ANQGSEA. CDR3 size: 11 residues. The V gene end was trimmed by 7 bases and the J gene end by 12 bases; junction bases not matched to a gene: 6. The CDR3 here is CSGRQGVQLFF. In DNA, the CDR3 is TGCAGCGGGCGACAGGGGGTTCAGCTGTTTTTT.

The gene calls are TRBV4-2 and TRBJ2-5, with 9 nucleotides matching TRBD1. Germline CDR1 LGHNA, CDR2 YNFKEQ. Trimming at V came to 1 base and at J to 5 bases, leaving 8 bases not matched to a gene. This CDR3 contains 16 residues. CDR3 in DNA: TGTGCCAGCAGCCAAGCCGGGACAGGGTCTTCGGAGACCCAGTACTTC. Protein: CASSQAGTGSSETQYF.

The CDR3 sequence: CATKLAGGPYNEQFF. The CDR3 DNA sequence: TGTGCCACCAAACTAGCGGGAGGGCCCTACAATGAGCAGTTCTTC. This chain connects TRBV27 to TRBJ2-1; 13 positions match TRBD2. V lost 10 bases, J lost 2 bases, and 5 bases stayed unmatched. CDR1 MNHEY and CDR2 SMNVEV come from the germline V gene (reference sequence). This CDR3 spans 15 amino acids.

The J gene is TRBJ2-7, the V gene TRBV2, with D tentatively TRBD1 (5 bases). V was cut by 4 bases and J by 7 bases, with 14 bases left in between. CDR1 is SNHLY, CDR2 FYNNEI, per germline. The CDR3 length is 13 residues. CDR3 in amino acids: CASSAGRVGEQYF. CDR3 coding DNA: TGTGCCAGCAGTGCCGGCAGGGTGGGGGAGCAGTACTTC.

V usage is TRBV6-5 and J usage is TRBJ2-1; D gene uncertain. Trimming shortened V by 8 bases and J by 9 bases, and 14 bases separated the two germline ends. CDR1 is MNHEY, CDR2 SVGAGI, per germline. The CDR3 has 12 amino acids. The DNA for the CDR3 is TGTGCCAGCGGCAGGCCCTCTTTTGAGCAGTTCTTC. Translated, it gives CASGRPSFEQFF.